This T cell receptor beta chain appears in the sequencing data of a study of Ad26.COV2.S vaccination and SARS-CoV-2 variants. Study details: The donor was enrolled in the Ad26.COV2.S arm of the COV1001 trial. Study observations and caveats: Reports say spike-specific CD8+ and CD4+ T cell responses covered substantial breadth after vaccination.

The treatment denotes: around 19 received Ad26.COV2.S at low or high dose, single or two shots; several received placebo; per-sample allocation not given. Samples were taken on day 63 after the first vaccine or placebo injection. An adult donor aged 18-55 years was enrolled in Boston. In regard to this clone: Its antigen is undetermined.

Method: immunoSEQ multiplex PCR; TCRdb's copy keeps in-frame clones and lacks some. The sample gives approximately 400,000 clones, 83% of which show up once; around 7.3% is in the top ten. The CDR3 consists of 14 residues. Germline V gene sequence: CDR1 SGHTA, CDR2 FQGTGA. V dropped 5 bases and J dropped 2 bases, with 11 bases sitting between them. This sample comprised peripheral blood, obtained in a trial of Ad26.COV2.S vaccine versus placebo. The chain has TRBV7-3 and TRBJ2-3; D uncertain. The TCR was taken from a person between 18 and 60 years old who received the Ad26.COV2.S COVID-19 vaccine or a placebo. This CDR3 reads CASSMEPLTDTQYF. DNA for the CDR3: TGTGCCAGCAGCATGGAACCCCTCACAGATACGCAGTATTTT. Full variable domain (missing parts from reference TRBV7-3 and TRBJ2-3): GAGVSQTPSNKVTEKGKYVELRCDPISGHTALYWYRQSLGQGPEFLIYFQGTGAADDSGLPNDRFFAVRPEGSVSTLKIQRTERGDSAVYLCASSMEPLTDTQYFGPGTRLTVL.